The clone carrying this T cell receptor (beta chain) was seen a single time. Germline loops: CDR1 LGHNT, CDR2 FRNRAP. CDR3 length: 12 residues. V lost 1 base and J 10 bases, leaving 10 bases between the germline ends. This specimen belongs to a study of radiotherapy plus CTLA-4 blockade in lung cancer. Sequencing used immunoSEQ multiplex PCR; TCRdb keeps in-frame clones, though not all of them. The sample contains about 51,000 clones, roughly 77% of which appear only once. The starting material was peripheral blood, obtained from a patient treated with radiotherapy plus ipilimumab. The V and J genes are TRBV12-5 and TRBJ1-1; D gene unclear. The receptor was isolated from a human donor with non-small cell lung cancer whose response to radiotherapy plus ipilimumab could not be evaluated. The CDR3 here is CASGLGAGGAFF. The CDR3 DNA is TGTGCTAGTGGTTTGGGGGCGGGTGGAGCTTTCTTT.